This T cell receptor beta chain was recovered during a study of Ad26.COV2.S vaccination and SARS-CoV-2 variants. Across the study: Intramuscularly, Ad26.COV2.S was given either once or twice, 56 days apart. Study findings and constraints: Among vaccine recipients, spike-specific TCR breadth exceeded that of placebo recipients. Non-spike TCR breadth did not differ much between vaccine and placebo recipients. Overall T cell responses may have been underestimated by the analyses of TCR breadth and depth.

On this clone: No antigen is known for it.

Described treatment: some 20 received Ad26.COV2.S at low or high dose, single or two shots; several received placebo; per-sample allocation not given. Specimens were obtained on day 63 following the first vaccine or placebo injection. Germline-derived CDR1 and CDR2 are LGHDT and YNNKEL (reference sequence). CDR3 length equals 16 residues. With 6 bases removed from V and 0 bases from J, the gap between germline ends came to 15 bases. Produced via immunoSEQ multiplex PCR; TCRdb's table is partial and in-frame only. The repertoire holds 350,000 to 450,000 clones, with about 90% as singletons. The V call is TRBV3-1 (or the pseudogene TRBV3-2), the J call TRBJ2-4, with D possibly being TRBD2 (5 bases). The sequence was collected from a person aged 18-60 years who received the Ad26.COV2.S COVID-19 vaccine or a placebo. Sequences were derived from peripheral blood, sampled in a trial of Ad26.COV2.S vaccine versus placebo. CDR3 protein: CASSPEDRIAKNIQYF. CDR3 DNA sequence: TGTGCCAGCAGTCCGGAGGACCGTATAGCCAAAAACATTCAGTACTTC.